This T cell receptor (beta chain) was observed in a study of T cell responses to AZD1222 COVID-19 vaccine. About this clone: Its antigen is as yet unknown.

Study-level points and caveats: Nearly half of spike-specific TCRs reportedly target unmutated variant regions.

Method: immunoSEQ multiplex PCR; TCRdb's copy keeps in-frame clones and lacks some. Of roughly 150,000 clones in the sample, roughly 92% are singletons; the top ten hold 2.3%. The CDR3 has 13 amino acids. V was pared by 3 bases and J by 2 bases, with 11 bases between. Germline CDR1 GTSNPN, CDR2 SVGIG (reference sequence). The chain combines TRBV30 with TRBJ2-7; tentatively, D is TRBD1 (6 bases). The receptor's source is an adult in good health. The sample in question was peripheral blood, obtained on day 0 of AZD1222 vaccination. CDR3: CAWRLTGTYEQYF. The CDR3 DNA sequence: TGTGCCTGGAGGCTAACAGGGACCTACGAGCAGTACTTC.